These T cell receptor beta chains were read from a single sample in a study of blood T cells in healthy people across ages. TCRdb redid the calling of the 5' RACE reads with MiXCR, one entry per CDR3 protein. The profile shows 1.5 million to 2 million distinct CDR3 sequences, roughly 43% of them singletons. The source material was blood. Source of these receptors: a human donor in good health. CDR3s include the opening cysteine and the closing phenylalanine or tryptophan. The order of the fields is V gene, clone size, J gene, D gene, CDR3 DNA, CDR3 protein. A D gene is named only where the DNA matches it firmly. Only part of the rows carry a size: once, few, many, or a class if the clone is expanded.

>TRBV7-3|NA|TRBJ1-2|TRBD1
TGTGCCAGCGCCAGGGACAGGGATTATGGCTACACCTTC
CASARDRDYGYTF
>TRBV9|NA|TRBJ1-1|NA
TGTGCCAGCAGCAATACATTGACAGCCCCAGGGGCCAAGAACACTGAAGCTTTCTTT
CASSNTLTAPGAKNTEAFF
>TRBV6-2/TRBV6-3|NA|TRBJ1-1|NA
TGTGCCAGCAGTTGGTACGGGGGACGAACTGAAGCTTTCTTT
CASSWYGGRTEAFF
>TRBV15|NA|TRBJ1-2|NA
TGTGCCACCAGCAGAGTCTTTGGGGGGCGGATAGGTGGCTACACCTTC
CATSRVFGGRIGGYTF
>TRBV20-1|NA|TRBJ2-5|TRBD2
TGCAGTGCTAGCGGAACTAGCGGTGGTGAGCAGTACTTC
CSASGTSGGEQYF
>TRBV29-1|NA|TRBJ2-1|NA
TGCAGCGTTGAAGGGGATTTCTCCTACAATGAGCAGTTCTTC
CSVEGDFSYNEQFF
>TRBV27|NA|TRBJ1-4|TRBD1
TGTGCCAGCAGTTTACGGGGGACAGACGAAAAACTGTTTTTT
CASSLRGTDEKLFF
>TRBV12-3/TRBV12-4|NA|TRBJ1-5|NA
TGTGCCAGCAGTTTAGGTTTCGGCATTGGCAATCAGCCCCAGCATTTT
CASSLGFGIGNQPQHF
>TRBV11-3|few|TRBJ2-7|NA
TGTGCCAGCAGCATAATACTCAGCTCCTACGAGCAGTACTTC
CASSIILSSYEQYF
>TRBV9|NA|TRBJ2-1|NA
TGTGCCAGCAGCCCCCTCTCGGGGGGCCTTAGAGATGAGCAGTTCTTC
CASSPLSGGLRDEQFF
>TRBV7-9|NA|TRBJ2-2|NA
TGTGCCAGCAACCACTTTCCGGGGTCCGGGGAGCTGTTTTTT
CASNHFPGSGELFF
>TRBV5-1|NA|TRBJ1-2|NA
TGCGCCAGCAGCCCTGGACAGACCCGGGATGGCTACACCTTC
CASSPGQTRDGYTF
>TRBV20-1|few|TRBJ2-1|NA
TGCAGTGCTGCCCGTGCTGAGCAGTTCTTC
CSAARAEQFF
>TRBV5-1|NA|TRBJ2-3|NA
TGCGCCAGCAGCTACCGGGACTCATCTAACACAGATACGCAGTATTTT
CASSYRDSSNTDTQYF
>TRBV24-1|few|TRBJ2-1|TRBD1
TGTGCCACCAGTGACCCTTCATACAGGGGCACCGACTACAATGAGCAGTTCTTC
CATSDPSYRGTDYNEQFF
>TRBV5-1|few|TRBJ1-1|TRBD1
TGCGCCAGCAGCTTGCACAGGGGTAACACTGAAGCTTTCTTT
CASSLHRGNTEAFF
>TRBV7-4|NA|TRBJ1-1|NA
TGTGCCAGCAGCTTAGGAGATCCCACTGAAGCTTTCTTT
CASSLGDPTEAFF
>TRBV29-1|many|TRBJ2-5|NA
TGCAGCGTTGGAAGGACAGTTCAAGAGACCCAGTACTTC
CSVGRTVQETQYF
>TRBV5-1|NA|TRBJ1-1|TRBD1
TGCGCCGGCAGCCTACAGGGGGCAGGCAACACTGAAGCTTTCTTT
CAGSLQGAGNTEAFF
>TRBV14|NA|TRBJ2-3|TRBD2
TGTGCCAGCAGCCAAGGGTACGGGGGGGCGACAGATACGCAGTATTTT
CASSQGYGGATDTQYF
>TRBV10-3|NA|TRBJ1-4|TRBD1
TGTGCCACCGGACAGGGTACTGAAAAACTGTTTTTT
CATGQGTEKLFF
>TRBV20-1|NA|TRBJ1-2|NA
TGCAGTGCCCCCGATGGCAGAAACTATGGCTACACCTTC
CSAPDGRNYGYTF
>TRBV20-1|NA|TRBJ2-1|NA
TGCAGTGCCCCCGATCGAAAGCTGGGACACAATGAGCAGTTCTTC
CSAPDRKLGHNEQFF
>TRBV4-3|few|TRBJ2-7|NA
TGCGCCAGCAGCCAAGATTGGGGTATCTCGAACGAGCAGTACTTC
CASSQDWGISNEQYF
>TRBV4-1|NA|TRBJ2-4|NA
TGCGCCAGCAGCCAGGCACAGGTTGGGGCCAAAAACATTCAGTACTTC
CASSQAQVGAKNIQYF
>TRBV4-3|NA|TRBJ1-2|NA
TGCGCCAGCAGCCAAGTCGGTCAGGGGCCGGGGTATGGCTACACCTTC
CASSQVGQGPGYGYTF